Below, 16 T cell receptor beta chains from the same sample are listed, as sequenced in a study of T cells after yellow fever vaccination. TCRdb re-analysed the 5' RACE reads in MiXCR, keeping a single row per CDR3 protein. Here the sample spans around 310,000 distinct CDR3 sequences, 4% being singletons. Sequenced here: PBMCs, sampled 5 days after the yellow fever booster vaccination. Receptors originate from a man younger than 35 who received the YFV17D yellow fever vaccine.

This clonotype was counted only a few times. The chain uses TRBV27 and TRBJ1-1; D is ambiguous. Germline CDR1 reads MNHEY; CDR2 reads SMNVEV (reference sequence). The length of the CDR3 is 11 residues. V shed 8 bases and J shed 7 bases, with 11 bases lying between them. The CDR3 is CASSGRSEAFF. For the CDR3, the DNA is TGTGCCAGCTCTGGCAGAAGTGAAGCTTTCTTT.

J is TRBJ1-5 and V is TRBV2, with a possible D match to TRBD1 (5 bases). The CDR3 length is 16 residues. The germline gives CDR1 SNHLY, CDR2 FYNNEI. With 1 base removed from V and 4 bases from J, the gap between germline ends came to 14 bases. Here the CDR3 DNA reads TGTGCCAGCAGTGAAGTGGGGACGGTGAGGAATCAGCCCCAGCATTTT. Amino acid sequence: CASSEVGTVRNQPQHF.

This clonotype was seen repeatedly, ten times or more. The chain carries TRBV12-3 or TRBV12-4 and TRBJ2-4; maybe TRBD1 (6 bases). Trimming pared 6 bases from V and 7 bases from J, leaving 16 bases between. There are 14 residues in the CDR3. The CDR3 loop reads CASSGWGRENIQYF. DNA for the CDR3: TGTGCCAGCAGCGGGTGGGGGCGAGAGAACATTCAGTACTTC.

The chain is built from TRBV5-6 and TRBJ2-3; D unresolved. Germline-derived CDR1 and CDR2 are SGHDT and YYEEEE. CDR3 length: 14 amino acids. V was shortened by 4 bases and J by 4 bases, with 13 bases between the two germline ends. The CDR3 DNA follows: TGTGCCAGCAGCCGCTCGCCCCCGGCAGATACGCAGTATTTT. Its translation is CASSRSPPADTQYF.

The table lists this clonotype with many counts. CDR3 coding DNA: TGTGCCAGCAGCCTCCGGCAGGGAGGGACTGAAGCTTTCTTT. This translates into CASSLRQGGTEAFF. This chain connects TRBV7-2 to TRBJ1-1; a weak D match, TRBD1 (5 bases). The V gene's germline CDR1 is SGHTA and CDR2 FQGNSA. The CDR3 totals 14 residues. The ends were cut back, 5 bases at V and 5 bases at J, with 15 bases in the middle.

At least ten counts were recorded for this clonotype. The chain couples TRBV7-9 to TRBJ2-7, with D possibly being TRBD1 or TRBD2 (5 bases each). The CDR3 length is 14 residues. Per the germline V gene, CDR1 is SEHNR and CDR2 is FQNEAQ (reference sequence). Trimming cost V 5 bases and J 1 base, with 12 bases left between them. In DNA form, the CDR3 reads TGTGCCAGCAGCCGGACGGGGCCGTCCTACGAGCAGTACGTC. It yields the protein CASSRTGPSYEQYV.

Note on this clonotype: The junction shows a germline mismatch at one end, possibly a read error. This sequence joins TRBV5-1 and TRBJ2-3, with a weak D call TRBD2 (5 bases). Germline V gene data show CDR1 as SGHRS and CDR2 as YFSETQ. This CDR3 comprises 15 residues. The DNA for the CDR3 is TGCCCCAGCAGCTTGGCCGGGGAGAGCACAGATACGCAGTATTTT. It specifies CPSSLAGESTDTQYF.

The chain combines TRBV5-1 with TRBJ2-7, with 7 bases matching TRBD1. This CDR3 contains 13 residues. The germline V gene has CDR1 SGHRS and CDR2 YFSETQ. With 5 bases clipped from V and 3 bases from J, the junction kept 5 bases outside the gene matches. The CDR3 sequence: CASRVGQIYEQYF. DNA for the CDR3: TGCGCCAGCAGGGTGGGACAGATCTACGAGCAGTACTTC. The full variable domain, completed using reference TRBV5-1 and TRBJ2-7, is KAGVTQTPRYLIKTRGQQVTLSCSPISGHRSVSWYQQTPGQGLQFLFEYFSETQRNKGNFPGRFSGRQFSNSRSEMNVSTLELGDSALYLCASRVGQIYEQYFGPGTRLTVT.

This clonotype was counted many times. The chain carries TRBV27 and TRBJ1-6; tentatively, D is TRBD1 (5 bases). Trimming shortened V by 3 bases and J by 11 bases, and 14 bases separated the two germline ends. This CDR3 region has 14 residues. The germline CDR1 and CDR2 sequences are MNHEY and SMNVEV (reference sequence). CDR3 nucleotides: TGTGCCAGCAGTTTTACCCCCCCAGGGACACCCCTCCACTTT. The encoded protein is CASSFTPPGTPLHF.

This clonotype occurred a few times. The chain recombines TRBV18 with TRBJ2-1; possibly TRBD1 for D (5 bases). The CDR3 extends over 15 amino acids. Germline CDR1 is KGHSH and CDR2 is LQKENI. V gave up 1 base and J gave up 0 bases, with 7 bases separating them. The CDR3 DNA follows: TGTGCCAGCTCACCACGACAGAGCTCCTACAATGAGCAGTTCTTC. Amino acid sequence: CASSPRQSSYNEQFF.

This clonotype has a handful of counts. V and J are TRBV5-1 and TRBJ2-6; 7 positions match TRBD1. Trimming took 3 bases from V and 4 from J; bases not matched to a gene: 4. The CDR3 totals 15 residues. Germline loops: CDR1 SGHRS, CDR2 YFSETQ. The CDR3 bases are TGCGCCAGCAGCTCGACAGGGTTCGGGGCCAACGTCCTGACTTTC. It codes for CASSSTGFGANVLTF.

This clonotype was seen at least ten times. The rearrangement uses TRBV5-8 and TRBJ1-1; 8 nucleotides match TRBD1. CDR1 is SGHTS, CDR2 YDEGEE, per germline. The CDR3 consists of 16 residues. After removal of 0 bases from V and 3 bases from J, the junction contained 7 bases not matched to a gene. The CDR3 reads CASSLGYRGRYTEAFF. The CDR3, as DNA: TGTGCCAGCAGCTTGGGCTACAGGGGGAGGTACACTGAAGCTTTCTTT.

This clonotype was seen many times. V is TRBV20-1 and J is TRBJ1-5; 10 nucleotides align to TRBD1. J gave up 6 bases and V 5 bases, and 7 bases lay outside the gene matches. CDR3 length: 14 residues. The germline CDR1 and CDR2 sequences are DFQATT and SNEGSKA (reference sequence). The CDR3 spells CSAPDRGRIQPQHF. CDR3 nucleotide sequence: TGCAGTGCTCCGGACAGGGGGAGGATTCAGCCCCAGCATTTT.

This clonotype has only a few counts. V gene TRBV12-3 or TRBV12-4 combines with J gene TRBJ1-6; tentatively, D is TRBD1 (5 bases). V was shortened by 3 bases and J by 8 bases, with 14 bases between the two germline ends. The CDR3 covers 15 residues. The CDR3 spells CASSFMQGGDSPLHF. CDR3 nucleotide sequence: TGTGCCAGCAGTTTCATGCAGGGAGGGGATTCACCCCTCCACTTT.

The sample holds a few counts of this clonotype. V usage is TRBV7-2 and J usage is TRBJ1-2; 9 positions agree with TRBD1. V was clipped by 2 bases and J by 4 bases; unmatched bases: 5. CDR3 size: 15 residues. CDR1 SGHTA and CDR2 FQGNSA come from the germline V gene. The CDR3 is CASSLSRDRVYGYTF. The CDR3 DNA reads as TGTGCCAGCAGCTTAAGCCGGGACAGGGTCTATGGCTACACCTTC.

The chain employs TRBV6-6 and TRBJ1-3; TRBD1 is a possible D gene (6 bases). Germline CDR1 and CDR2: MNHNY and SVGAGI (reference sequence). V lost 0 bases and J 4 bases, leaving 7 bases between the germline ends. The CDR3 totals 14 residues. The CDR3 is CASSYSGQGNTIYF. DNA of the CDR3: TGTGCCAGCAGTTACTCTGGACAGGGAAACACCATATATTTT.